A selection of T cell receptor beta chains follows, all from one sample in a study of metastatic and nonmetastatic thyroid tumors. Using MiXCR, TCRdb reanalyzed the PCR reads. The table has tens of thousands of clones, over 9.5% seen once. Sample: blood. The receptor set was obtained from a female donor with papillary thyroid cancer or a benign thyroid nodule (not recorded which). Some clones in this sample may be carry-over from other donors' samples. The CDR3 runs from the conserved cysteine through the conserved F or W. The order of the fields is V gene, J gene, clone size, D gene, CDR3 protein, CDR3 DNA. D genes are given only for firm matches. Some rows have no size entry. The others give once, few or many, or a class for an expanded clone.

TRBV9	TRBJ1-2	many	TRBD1	CASQPGQEILNYGYTF	TGTGCCAGTCAACCGGGACAGGAGATTTTAAACTATGGCTACACCTTC
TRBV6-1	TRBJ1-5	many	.	CASHGGYSNQPQHF	TGTGCCAGCCACGGGGGGTATAGCAATCAGCCCCAGCATTTT
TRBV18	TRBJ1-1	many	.	CASSPSGGGTEAFF	TGTGCCAGCTCACCATCAGGAGGTGGCACTGAAGCTTTCTTT
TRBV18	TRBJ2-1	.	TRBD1	CASSDKTGVPNERFF	TGTGCCAGCTCAGACAAAACAGGGGTTCCCAATGAGCGGTTCTTC
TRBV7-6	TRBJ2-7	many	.	CASSSRTDPYEQYF	TGTGCCAGCAGCTCTCGGACGGACCCCTACGAGCAGTACTTC
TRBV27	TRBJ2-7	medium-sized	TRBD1	CASSRGTGGKYEQYF	TGTGCCAGCAGTAGAGGGACAGGGGGGAAGTACGAGCAGTACTTC
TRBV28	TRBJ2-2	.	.	CASMVAPNAGELFF	TGTGCCAGCATGGTGGCCCCCAACGCCGGTGAGCTGTTTTTT
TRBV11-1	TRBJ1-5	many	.	CASSFGSRQYSNQPQHF	TGTGCCAGCAGCTTTGGGTCTAGACAATATAGCAATCAGCCCCAGCATTTT
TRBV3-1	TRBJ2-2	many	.	CASSLTGELFF	TGTGCCAGCAGCCTCACCGGGGAGCTGTTTTTT
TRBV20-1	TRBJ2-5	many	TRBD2	CSASAEDRYRLARQETQYF	TGCAGTGCCTCGGCAGAAGACCGGTATAGACTAGCGAGACAAGAGACCCAGTACTTC
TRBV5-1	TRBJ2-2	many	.	CASSIQPNTGELFF	TGCGCCAGCAGCATTCAGCCAAACACCGGGGAGCTGTTTTTT
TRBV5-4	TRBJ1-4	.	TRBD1	CASRLDRANEKLFF	TGTGCCAGCAGACTCGACAGGGCTAATGAAAAACTGTTTTTT
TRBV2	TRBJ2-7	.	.	CASSEDPGLPYEQYF	TGTGCCAGCAGTGAAGACCCGGGGCTTCCCTACGAGCAGTACTTC
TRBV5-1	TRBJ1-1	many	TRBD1	CASSLAGQSKAFF	TGCGCCAGCAGCTTAGCGGGACAGTCGAAAGCTTTCTTT
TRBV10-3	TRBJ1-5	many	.	CAIQDPFGNQPQHF	TGTGCCATCCAGGACCCCTTCGGCAATCAGCCCCAGCATTTT
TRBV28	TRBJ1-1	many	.	CASSLPISTAQNTEAFF	TGTGCCAGCAGTTTACCCATCAGCACAGCACAAAACACTGAAGCTTTCTTT
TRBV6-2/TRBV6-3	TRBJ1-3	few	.	CASSYSLWASGNTIYF	TGTGCCAGCAGTTACTCCCTGTGGGCCTCTGGAAACACCATATATTTT
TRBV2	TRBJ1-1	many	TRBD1	CANRDSQGYAEAFF	TGTGCCAACAGAGATTCACAGGGGTACGCTGAAGCTTTCTTT
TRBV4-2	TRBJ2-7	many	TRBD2	CASSQDTSGRLTYEQYF	TGTGCCAGCAGCCAAGATACTAGCGGGAGGTTAACCTACGAGCAGTACTTC
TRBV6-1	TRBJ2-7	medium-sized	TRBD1	CASSPGQSYEQYF	TGTGCCAGCAGTCCGGGACAGTCCTACGAGCAGTACTTC
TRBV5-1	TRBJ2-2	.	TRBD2	CASSLRETSGSRVELFF	TGCGCCAGCAGCCTACGAGAGACTAGCGGGAGTCGGGTGGAGCTGTTTTTT
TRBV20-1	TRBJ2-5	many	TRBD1	CSASLDRLKTQYF	TGCAGTGCTAGCCTGGACAGGCTAAAGACCCAGTACTTC
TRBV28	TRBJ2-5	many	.	CASSAMGSEETQYF	TGTGCCAGCTCTGCTATGGGGTCTGAGGAGACCCAGTACTTC
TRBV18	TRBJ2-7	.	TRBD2	CASSPNGAGFYEQYF	TGTGCCAGCTCACCAAACGGAGCGGGGTTCTACGAGCAGTACTTC
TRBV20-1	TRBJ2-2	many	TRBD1	CSARDRDRANTGELFF	TGCAGTGCTAGAGACCGGGACAGGGCGAACACCGGGGAGCTGTTTTTT
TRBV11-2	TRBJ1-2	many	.	CASSSLDNYGYTF	TGTGCCAGCAGCTCACTAGACAACTATGGCTACACCTTC
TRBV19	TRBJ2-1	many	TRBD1	CASSIRDRGGNEQFF	TGTGCCAGTAGTATCAGGGACAGGGGAGGGAATGAGCAGTTCTTC
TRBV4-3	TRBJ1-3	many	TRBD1	CASSQDYTGGSGNTIYF	TGCGCCAGCAGCCAAGATTACACAGGGGGATCTGGAAACACCATATATTTT
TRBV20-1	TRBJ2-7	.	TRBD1	CSARDEQGAYEQYF	TGCAGTGCCAGAGATGAACAGGGGGCTTACGAGCAGTACTTC
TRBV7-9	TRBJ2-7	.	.	CASSLWQDSYEQYF	TGTGCCAGCAGCTTATGGCAGGACTCCTACGAGCAGTACTTC
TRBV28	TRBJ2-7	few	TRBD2	CASSFGRGRAEQYF	TGTGCCAGCAGTTTCGGACGGGGGAGGGCCGAGCAGTACTTC
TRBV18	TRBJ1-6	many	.	CASSPGGLALHF	TGTGCCAGCTCACCCGGGGGTTTGGCCCTCCACTTT
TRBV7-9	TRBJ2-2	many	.	CASSRTGELFF	TGTGCCAGCAGCCGAACCGGGGAGCTGTTTTTT
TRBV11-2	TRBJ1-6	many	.	CASSSWTVMGSPLHF	TGTGCCAGCAGCTCCTGGACAGTTATGGGTTCACCCCTCCACTTT
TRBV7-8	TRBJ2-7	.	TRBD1	CASSTRTGELSYEQYF	TGTGCCAGCAGCACCCGGACAGGGGAGTTGTCCTACGAGCAGTACTTC
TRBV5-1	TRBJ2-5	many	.	CASSRRLGETQYF	TGCGCCAGCAGCCGGCGGCTCGGGGAGACCCAGTACTTC
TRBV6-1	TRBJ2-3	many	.	CASTTTPDGTDTQYF	TGTGCCAGCACCACCACTCCCGACGGCACAGATACGCAGTATTTT
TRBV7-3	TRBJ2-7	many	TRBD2	CASSSSGRAEEQYF	TGTGCCAGCAGCTCTAGCGGGAGGGCCGAGGAGCAGTACTTC
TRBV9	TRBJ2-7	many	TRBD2	CASGRREQGEQYF	TGTGCCAGCGGGCGGCGGGAGCAGGGCGAGCAGTACTTC
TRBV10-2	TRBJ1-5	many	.	CASSEQVGNQPQHF	TGCGCCAGCAGTGAGCAGGTCGGTAATCAGCCCCAGCATTTT